The 8 T cell receptor beta chains below were found in one sample sequenced in a study of molecular identifiers for immune sequencing clone quantification. TCRdb called the PCR reads again in MiXCR, with one record for every CDR3 protein. The sample has 250,000 to 400,000 distinct CDR3 sequences; around a fifth are singletons. The sequenced sample consisted of naive CD8+ T cells from blood, with Jurkat cell RNA spiked in. Subset indicated: FACS-sorted CD8+CD4-CCR7+CD45RA+ naive T cells. Receptor source: a human donor in good health. Some libraries in this study had Jurkat cell RNA spiked in.

The sample holds many counts of this clonotype. The chain combines TRBV20-1 with TRBJ2-5; 14 bases are a match to TRBD2. Germline V gene sequence: CDR1 DFQATT, CDR2 SNEGSKA (reference sequence). The CDR3 is made up of 17 amino acids. The V segment lost 0 bases and the J segment 3 bases; nucleotides outside the gene matches: 6. This chain's CDR3 is CSARDLRLAGGEETQYF. Written as DNA, the CDR3 is TGCAGTGCTAGAGATCTCCGACTAGCGGGGGGGGAAGAGACCCAGTACTTC.

The sample holds many counts of this clonotype. The chain uses TRBV14 and TRBJ1-1; D is ambiguous. The length of the CDR3 is 17 residues. The V end lost 2 bases, the J end lost 5 bases, and 21 bases lay between the germline ends. The germline V gene has CDR1 SGHDN and CDR2 FVKESK. The CDR3 DNA reads TGTGCCAGCAGCCAAATTTTGAGAGCTCTGGGTCGGACTGAAGCTTTCTTT. This translates into CASSQILRALGRTEAFF.

This clonotype was counted a few times. The chain has TRBV12-3 or TRBV12-4 and TRBJ2-7; maybe TRBD1 (5 bases). CDR3 length equals 15 residues. Trimming cost V 6 bases and J 6 bases, with 21 bases left between them. The CDR3 sequence is CASSSIGQGNVEQYF. The DNA for the CDR3 is TGTGCCAGCAGCTCGATTGGGCAGGGAAATGTCGAGCAGTACTTC.

This clonotype was recorded at least ten times. The rearrangement links TRBV7-6 to TRBJ2-3; possibly TRBD2 for D (5 bases). Germline lookup yields CDR1 SGHVS and CDR2 FNYEAQ. The CDR3 is made up of 17 amino acids. Deletions cut 6 bases from V and 2 bases from J, with 21 bases between. The CDR3 DNA follows: TGTGCCAGCAGTCGAATAGCGCGGCGAACTTTCACAGATACGCAGTATTTT. Amino acids: CASSRIARRTFTDTQYF.

This clonotype appeared many times. The chain employs TRBV11-2 and TRBJ2-2; 12 bases fit TRBD1. V lost 4 bases and J lost 7; bases outside the gene matches: 4. In germline, CDR1 is SGHAT, CDR2 FQNNGV. This CDR3 is 15 amino acids long. The CDR3 is CASSSGTGGFGELFF. DNA for the CDR3: TGTGCCAGCAGCTCCGGGACAGGGGGCTTCGGGGAGCTGTTTTTT.

Details on this clonotype: Its ends do not fully match the called genes, so a read error is possible. The chain is built from TRBV4-3 and TRBJ1-5; 8 bases map to TRBD1. The CDR3 contains 17 residues. Germline V gene sequence: CDR1 LGHNA, CDR2 YSLEER. The CDR3 protein is CTSSQDFRGHSNQPQHF. Here the CDR3 DNA reads TGCACCAGCAGCCAAGATTTCAGGGGGCATAGCAATCAGCCCCAGCATTTT.

The chain uses TRBV20-1 and TRBJ2-7; TRBD1 matches at 7 bases. The trim removed 5 bases at V and 5 bases at J, leaving 9 bases unmatched. CDR3 length equals 13 residues. Per germline, CDR1 DFQATT and CDR2 SNEGSKA (reference sequence). The CDR3 coding sequence is TGCAGTGCTCCCACGGGACAGAACCACGAGCAGTACTTC. Translation: CSAPTGQNHEQYF.

This clonotype was seen repeatedly, ten times or more. The chain couples TRBV27 to TRBJ2-3; unclear D gene. V was clipped by 6 bases and J by 0 bases, with 4 bases between them. The CDR3 is 12 residues long. The germline V gene encodes CDR1 MNHEY and CDR2 SMNVEV (reference sequence). The CDR3: CASSPSTDTQYF. The CDR3 coding sequence is TGTGCCAGCAGCCCGAGCACAGATACGCAGTATTTT.